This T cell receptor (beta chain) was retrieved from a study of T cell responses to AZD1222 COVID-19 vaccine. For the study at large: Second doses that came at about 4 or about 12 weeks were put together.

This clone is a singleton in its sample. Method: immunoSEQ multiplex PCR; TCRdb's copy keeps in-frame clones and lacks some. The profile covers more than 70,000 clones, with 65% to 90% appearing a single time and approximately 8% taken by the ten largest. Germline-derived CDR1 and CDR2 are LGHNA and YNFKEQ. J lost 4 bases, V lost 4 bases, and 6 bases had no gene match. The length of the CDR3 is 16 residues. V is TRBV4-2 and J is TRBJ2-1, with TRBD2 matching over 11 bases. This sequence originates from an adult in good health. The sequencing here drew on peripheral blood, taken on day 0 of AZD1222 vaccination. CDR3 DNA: TGTGCCAGCAGCCCGACTAGCGGGAAACGGTACAATGAGCAGTTCTTC. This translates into CASSPTSGKRYNEQFF.